Sequencing of this T cell receptor beta chain was carried out in a study of shared clonotypes between healthy human individuals. Assay used: immunoSEQ multiplex PCR; TCRdb lists only in-frame clones, some missing. The repertoire consists of about 2 million clones, with 95% occurring once and the leading ten covering 0.13%. All of the donors resided in Nashville, Tennessee, and each was a Caucasian adult. CD45RA+ naive and CD45RA-negative memory subsets were separated from CD4+ cells. Germline V gene data show CDR1 as SGHVS and CDR2 as FQNEAQ. This CDR3 contains 15 residues. The V gene lost 1 base and the J gene lost 5 bases, with 14 bases spanning the gap. Study findings and constraints: Sharing across a few donors was seen in 5% to 5.5% of naive CD4 clonotypes.

Comment on this clone: Its specificity is not known.

This receptor was taken from a man aged 18 to 30 in good health. Sequenced material: naive CD4+ T cells sorted from blood. Subset meaning: CD45RA+ positively selected. The V and J genes are TRBV7-8 and TRBJ2-5; D is uncertain. CDR3 nucleotides: TGTGCCAGCAGCTTAGTAGGAAGTCTCGTGGAGACCCAGTACTTC. Its protein is CASSLVGSLVETQYF.